The 3 T cell receptor beta chains presented below share a single source sample, sequenced in a study of T cells in Graves' hyperthyroidism and ophthalmopathy. RNA transcripts yielded amplified TCR beta CDR3 regions. The HTBI set primed first-round TCR CDR3 RT-PCR. One entry per CDR3 protein, called by TCRdb with MiXCR from the multiplex PCR reads. The sample shows approximately 600,000 distinct CDR3 sequences, around 21% of them seen only once. Sequencing used blood. All receptors come from a man aged 25-45 years with Graves' ophthalmopathy.

In its sample, this clonotype was seen many times. V usage is TRBV2 and J usage is TRBJ1-2; D gene unclear. Germline V gene data show CDR1 as SNHLY and CDR2 as FYNNEI. The V end was cut by 8 bases, the J end by 1 base, with 5 bases between. This CDR3 contains 11 residues. The CDR3 DNA reads TGTGCCAGCGCCTATAACTATGGCTACACCTTC. This translates into CASAYNYGYTF.

This clonotype was counted ten times or more. The V gene is TRBV7-6, the J gene TRBJ2-3; D is possibly TRBD1 (6 bases). This CDR3 is built from 14 residues. Trimming left V 3 bases short and J 2 bases short, with 9 bases between. CDR1 and CDR2 (germline): SGHVS, FNYEAQ. CDR3: CASSFQGNTDTQYF. The CDR3 DNA reads TGTGCCAGCAGCTTCCAGGGGAACACAGATACGCAGTATTTT.

This clonotype was found a few times. The chain employs TRBV12-3 or TRBV12-4 and TRBJ1-1; 8 positions agree with TRBD1. The J segment lost 4 bases and the V segment lost 7 bases, leaving 8 bases of the junction unmatched. This CDR3 region has 14 residues. CDR3 DNA: TGTGCCAGCACCTCCACAGGGGGACCCACTGAAGCTTTCTTT. Amino acids: CASTSTGGPTEAFF.